A single sample gave rise to the 27 T cell receptor beta chains below, sequenced in a study of shared clonotypes between healthy human individuals. The assay was immunoSEQ multiplex PCR, and TCRdb's table has in-frame clones only and misses some. The data show approximately 1,500,000 clones, approximately 96% seen once. Sequencing was performed on naive CD4+ T cells sorted from blood. Noted subset: CD45RA+ positively selected. These receptor sequences come from a man aged 25 to 40 in good health.

Regarding this clone: The junction and the germline gene differ at one end; a read error may be behind it. The chain couples TRBV29-1 to TRBJ1-1; unclear D gene. The germline V gene has CDR1 SQVTM and CDR2 ANQGSEA. The CDR3 extends over 14 amino acids. CDR3 region: CSVKNRWVKTEAFF. Here the CDR3 DNA reads TGCAGCGTTAAGAATCGTTGGGTGAAGACTGAAGCTTTCTTT.

On this clone: Other DNA sequences in the same sample also yield this CDR3. This chain joins TRBV27 and TRBJ1-5, with D unclear. V was shortened by 3 bases and J by 4 bases, with 7 bases between the two germline ends. CDR1 MNHEY and CDR2 SMNVEV come from the germline V gene (reference sequence). The CDR3 has 13 amino acids. The CDR3 sequence is CASSFSPNQPQHF. DNA for the CDR3: TGTGCCAGCAGTTTCTCTCCAAATCAGCCCCAGCATTTT.

The sample holds one count of this clone. The rearrangement uses TRBV6-5 and TRBJ2-3; the D is unclear. The CDR3 length is 15 residues. Trimming shortened V by 6 bases and J by 0 bases, and 13 bases separated the two germline ends. Germline V lookup: CDR1 MNHEY, CDR2 SVGAGI. The CDR3 reads CASRLAGVSTDTQYF. CDR3 DNA sequence: TGTGCCAGCAGACTCGCTGGAGTTAGCACAGATACGCAGTATTTT.

The chain combines TRBV7-2 with TRBJ2-2, with TRBD2 identical over 12 bases. Germline trimming cut 2 bases from V and 7 bases from J; bases unmatched to any gene: 14. Germline V gene lookup returns CDR1 SGHTA and CDR2 FQGNSA. The CDR3 length is 19 residues. CDR3 DNA sequence: TGTGCCAGCAGCTTAAGAGATTGGACTAGCGGGATAAGGAACGGGGAGCTGTTTTTT. Amino acid sequence: CASSLRDWTSGIRNGELFF. Full variable domain (outside the CDR3, taken from reference TRBV7-2 and TRBJ2-2): GAGVSQSPSNKVTEKGKDVELRCDPISGHTALYWYRQSLGQGLEFLIYFQGNSAPDKSGLPSDRFSAERTGGSVSTLTIQRTQQEDSAVYLCASSLRDWTSGIRNGELFFGEGSRLTVL.

The V gene is TRBV27, the J gene TRBJ2-7, with 9 bases that match TRBD1. The CDR3 totals 13 residues. V lost 5 bases and J lost 4; bases outside the gene matches: 3. Germline assignment: CDR1 MNHEY and CDR2 SMNVEV (reference sequence). CDR3 amino acids: CASSVTGGYEQYF. DNA for the CDR3: TGTGCCAGCAGTGTGACAGGGGGATACGAGCAGTACTTC.

The J gene is TRBJ1-4, the V gene TRBV28; TRBD1 might be the D (5 bases). This CDR3 has 14 amino acids. The germline V gene has CDR1 MDHEN and CDR2 SYDVKM. The V end lost 5 bases, the J end lost 8 bases, and 15 bases lay between the germline ends. CDR3: CASSPEAGGEKLFF. Written as DNA, the CDR3 is TGTGCCAGCAGTCCAGAAGCGGGGGGAGAAAAACTGTTTTTT.

The CDR3 coding sequence is TGTGCCTGGTCTCAAGCGACAGAGAAAGCTTTCTTT. As protein: CAWSQATEKAFF. The chain uses TRBV30 and TRBJ1-1, with a tentative D call TRBD1 (5 bases). Looked up from germline, CDR1 is GTSNPN and CDR2 is SVGIG (reference sequence). Trimming shortened V by 5 bases and J by 9 bases, and 16 bases separated the two germline ends. The CDR3 length is 12 residues. Full variable domain (rest looked up from reference TRBV30 and TRBJ1-1): SQTIHQWPATLVQPVGSPLSLECTVEGTSNPNLYWYRQAAGRGLQLLFYSVGIGQISSEVPQNLSASRPQDRQFILSSKKLLLSDSGFYLCAWSQATEKAFFGQGTRLTVV.

V usage is TRBV11-2 and J usage is TRBJ2-5; 7 bases match TRBD1. Germline assignment: CDR1 SGHAT and CDR2 FQNNGV. Trimming cost V 5 bases and J 2 bases; bases outside gene matches: 17. The CDR3 totals 18 residues. The CDR3 loop is CASSLRSTGAGWQETQYF. CDR3 DNA sequence: TGTGCCAGCAGCCTACGATCAACAGGGGCAGGGTGGCAAGAGACCCAGTACTTC.

This clone came up once. CDR3 residues: CASSGRTSGSGYEQYF. DNA of the CDR3: TGTGCCAGCAGTGGAAGGACTAGCGGGAGTGGGTACGAGCAGTACTTC. The chain is built from TRBV25-1 and TRBJ2-7, with TRBD2 identical over 13 bases. The junction had 7 bases not matched to a gene; V was cut back by 4 bases and J by 4 bases. The CDR3 extends over 16 amino acids. Germline V lookup: CDR1 MGHDK, CDR2 SYGVNS.

The chain recombines TRBV14 with TRBJ1-3; D is perhaps TRBD1 (5 bases). This CDR3 comprises 16 residues. Trimming left V 4 bases short and J 0 bases short, with 13 bases between. Germline CDR1 and CDR2: SGHDN and FVKESK. CDR3 sequence reads: CASSRPGALSGNTIYF. The CDR3 nucleotides read TGTGCCAGCAGCCGACCTGGGGCCCTCTCTGGAAACACCATATATTTT.

The genes are TRBV18 and TRBJ2-7, with D perhaps assigned TRBD1 or TRBD2 (5 bases each). The germline V gene has CDR1 KGHSH and CDR2 LQKENI. V was cut by 0 bases and J by 4 bases, with 22 bases left in between. CDR3 size: 18 residues. CDR3 sequence (DNA): TGTGCCAGCTCACCACCCCCCATCGGGACGACCAGCCGATACGAGCAGTACTTC. Residues: CASSPPPIGTTSRYEQYF. Using reference TRBV18 and TRBJ2-7 for the parts outside the CDR3, the full variable domain is NAGVMQNPRHLVRRRGQEARLRCSPMKGHSHVYWYRQLPEEGLKFMVYLQKENIIDESGMPKERFSAEFPKEGPSILRIQQVVRGDSAAYFCASSPPPIGTTSRYEQYFGPGTRLTVT.

The chain couples TRBV5-1 to TRBJ1-1; D may be TRBD1 (6 bases). CDR1 and CDR2 (germline): SGHRS, YFSETQ. V was cut by 4 bases and J by 8 bases, with 12 bases left in between. The length of the CDR3 is 12 residues. As DNA, the CDR3 is TGCGCCAGCAGCACAGGACAGTCCGAAGCTTTCTTT. Translated: CASSTGQSEAFF.

This chain connects TRBV27 to TRBJ2-7; TRBD1 matches at 9 bases. Germline CDR1 MNHEY, CDR2 SMNVEV (reference sequence). Unmatched junction bases numbered 10, after V lost 6 bases and J lost 1 base. The CDR3 consists of 16 residues. The chain's CDR3 is CASSPGTGHLSYEQYF. CDR3 bases: TGTGCCAGCAGCCCCGGGACAGGGCACTTGTCCTACGAGCAGTACTTC.

The rearrangement links TRBV14 to TRBJ2-5; D might be TRBD2 (5 bases). The CDR3 is 20 amino acids. V was clipped by 1 base and J by 1 base, with 25 bases between them. Germline V gives CDR1 SGHDN, CDR2 FVKESK. Here the CDR3 DNA reads TGTGCCAGCAGCCAAGTTCGAAGACCCGAGAGCCGTCGGGGCCAAGAGACCCAGTACTTC. Its protein product is CASSQVRRPESRRGQETQYF.

This chain joins TRBV7-2 and TRBJ1-5; no firm D call. Germline V lookup: CDR1 SGHTA, CDR2 FQGNSA. The CDR3 spans 11 residues. V lost 5 bases and J 7 bases, leaving 6 bases between the germline ends. The chain's CDR3 is CASSPRQPQHF. CDR3 DNA: TGTGCCAGCAGCCCCAGGCAGCCCCAGCATTTT.

This clone has only one observation. The V and J genes are TRBV9 and TRBJ2-7; 9 nucleotides align to TRBD2. V trimming: 3 bases; J trimming: 2 bases; junction bases outside the gene matches: 3. The CDR3 is 14 residues long. From germline, CDR1 is SGDLS and CDR2 YYNGEE. CDR3 sequence reads: CASSEIAGAYEQYF. The CDR3 DNA reads TGTGCCAGCAGCGAAATAGCGGGAGCCTACGAGCAGTACTTC.

The gene calls are TRBV5-4 and TRBJ2-6; TRBD2 might be the D (6 bases). The V gene's germline CDR1 is SGHNT and CDR2 YYREEE (reference sequence). The ends were cut back, 5 bases at V and 0 bases at J, with 18 bases in the middle. The CDR3 contains 18 residues. DNA for the CDR3: TGTGCCAGCAGGCCCGGGAGTCGGTTCTCCTCTGGGGCCAACGTCCTGACTTTC. Protein: CASRPGSRFSSGANVLTF.

This clone was seen only once. In nucleotides, the CDR3 is TGCAGCGTTGAAGAGGGGACGGAGGCTTTCTTT. It specifies CSVEEGTEAFF. The gene calls are TRBV29-1 and TRBJ1-1; TRBD1 is a possible D gene (5 bases). This CDR3 is built from 11 residues. The germline V gene encodes CDR1 SQVTM and CDR2 ANQGSEA. The V end was cut by 0 bases, the J end by 11 bases, with 10 bases between.

CDR3 DNA sequence: TGTGCCAGCAGCGCTCCTGAGTGGGGGCCAGCTCTTGGCTACACCTTC. Its translation: CASSAPEWGPALGYTF. This chain uses TRBV9 with TRBJ1-2; perhaps TRBD1 as D (6 bases). V was pared by 3 bases and J by 7 bases, with 22 bases between. The germline V gene encodes CDR1 SGDLS and CDR2 YYNGEE. The CDR3 runs 16 residues. Supplemented by reference TRBV9 and TRBJ1-2, the full variable domain reads DSGVTQTPKHLITATGQRVTLRCSPRSGDLSVYWYQQSLDQGLQFLIQYYNGEERAKGNILERFSAQQFPDLHSELNLSSLELGDSALYFCASSAPEWGPALGYTFGSGTRLTVV.

The chain combines TRBV6-1 with TRBJ1-5; TRBD1 aligns across 7 bases. The CDR3 totals 16 residues. Germline V gene lookup returns CDR1 MNHNS and CDR2 SASEGT. V shed 0 bases, J shed 5 bases, and the junction held 7 bases outside the gene matches. The CDR3 sequence is CASSEARAGGDQPQHF. The CDR3 nucleotides are TGTGCCAGCAGTGAAGCTCGGGCAGGGGGGGATCAGCCCCAGCATTTT.

The rearrangement joins TRBV4-1 to TRBJ2-1; D might be TRBD1 or TRBD2, each matching 5 bases. This CDR3 region has 16 residues. Deletions cut 4 bases from V and 4 bases from J, with 17 bases between. Germline CDR1 and CDR2: MGHRA and YSYEKL. The CDR3: CASSLGPTGPYNEQFF. In nucleotides, the CDR3 is TGCGCCAGCAGCCTAGGACCCACGGGGCCTTACAATGAGCAGTTCTTC.

The sample holds one count of this clone. This rearrangement joins TRBV25-1 to TRBJ1-3; D is uncertain. The V gene lost 10 bases and the J gene lost 2 bases, with 15 bases spanning the gap. Germline-derived CDR1 and CDR2 are MGHDK and SYGVNS. The CDR3 sequence is 14 residues long. The CDR3 region is CATTPQGTGNTIYF. CDR3 coding DNA: TGTGCCACGACACCACAAGGAACTGGAAACACCATATATTTT.

The V gene is TRBV28, the J gene TRBJ2-3; the match to TRBD2 covers 9 bases. This CDR3 spans 17 amino acids. The germline gives CDR1 MDHEN, CDR2 SYDVKM. J gave up 0 bases and V 5 bases, and 9 bases lay outside the gene matches. DNA of the CDR3: TGTGCCAGCAGTCTCCCCCCAGCGGGAGGTAGCACAGATACGCAGTATTTT. Amino acids: CASSLPPAGGSTDTQYF.

The chain employs TRBV7-2 and TRBJ2-7; maybe TRBD1 (5 bases). The CDR3 loop spans 12 amino acids. CDR1 and CDR2 from the germline V gene are SGHTA and FQGNSA. The V end was cut by 5 bases, the J end by 10 bases, with 15 bases between. CDR3 in DNA: TGTGCCAGCAGCCCTGGATCGTGGACACAGTACTTC. Translating gives CASSPGSWTQYF. The variable domain in full, with the rest retrieved from reference TRBV7-2 and TRBJ2-7, is GAGVSQSPSNKVTEKGKDVELRCDPISGHTALYWYRQSLGQGLEFLIYFQGNSAPDKSGLPSDRFSAERTGGSVSTLTIQRTQQEDSAVYLCASSPGSWTQYFGPGTRLTVT.

This CDR3 reads CASSLQAGGGNEQFF. The CDR3 DNA reads as TGTGCCAGCAGCTTACAAGCGGGAGGGGGTAATGAGCAGTTCTTC. This chain connects TRBV7-2 to TRBJ2-1, with 10 bases matching TRBD2. CDR3 length: 15 residues. J gave up 7 bases and V 2 bases, and 5 bases lay outside the gene matches. Germline V CDR1 and CDR2: SGHTA, FQGNSA.

This chain links TRBV30 with TRBJ2-7; D not resolved. This CDR3 is built from 15 residues. Germline loops: CDR1 GTSNPN, CDR2 SVGIG (reference sequence). Trimming removed 3 bases at V and 2 bases at J, with 17 bases between. The CDR3 loop is CAWSHGRSMAYEQYF. The CDR3 DNA sequence: TGTGCCTGGAGCCACGGTAGGTCGATGGCCTACGAGCAGTACTTC.

The V and J genes are TRBV23-1 and TRBJ2-3; D is possibly TRBD2 (5 bases). TRBV23-1 is an open reading frame whose function is uncertain. V lost 0 bases and J 6 bases, leaving 19 bases between the germline ends. This CDR3 is built from 17 residues. DNA of the CDR3: TGCGCCAGCAGTCAATCGAGATGTGGATTTACGGGGGATACGCAGTATTTT. It yields the protein CASSQSRCGFTGDTQYF.